This TCR beta chain was identified during a study of graft-versus-host responses after intestinal transplantation. The culture paired some 200,000 irradiated violet-dye-labeled stimulators with some 200,000 CFSE-labeled responders. Sequenced by immunoSEQ multiplex PCR; TCRdb stores in-frame clones only, minus some. The table includes some 13,000 clones, more than 35% detected once. Germline CDR1 reads LNHDA; CDR2 reads SQIVND (reference sequence). The CDR3 extends over 14 amino acids. The trim removed 6 bases at V and 6 bases at J, leaving 7 bases unmatched. Whole-study findings and limits: GvH clone levels peaked in circulation, and this peak was associated with early post-transplant HvG declines.

The sequencing used alloreactive CD4+ T cells from a mixed lymphocyte reaction culture, collected before intestinal transplant. As for subset: CFSE-low proliferating T cells sorted from approximately six-day pre-transplant mixed lymphocyte reaction (GvH or HvG direction). The sequence was obtained from a human patient who received an intestinal transplant. The chain couples TRBV19 to TRBJ2-3; 9 bases map to TRBD1. CDR3 loop: CASSRDREADTQYF. As DNA, the CDR3 is TGTGCCAGTAGCCGGGACAGGGAAGCCGATACGCAGTATTTT.